Only a few counts were recorded for the clone carrying this TCR beta chain. No antigen is known for it. The data belong to a study of T-cell memory formation after mild COVID-19. Study-wide context: Clustering of TCRs was largely donor specific. Broader study findings: Nothing showed for sure that second-wave clones peaking on day 37 were SARS-CoV-2 specific. CD4/CD8 balance characterized clones contracting day 15 to 85, and CD4+ skew characterized later expanders.

5'RACE primed from the constant segment yielded TCR alpha and TCR beta cDNA libraries bearing sample barcodes and UMIs. Via MiXCR, TCRdb re-called the 5' RACE reads, giving one row per CDR3 protein. The sample shows 98,000 or so distinct CDR3 sequences, around 17% of them seen only once. This receptor was identified in a man aged 18 to 35 who had mild COVID-19 (a few samples of this study predate the infection). Cell type and time point are not known. The sequenced material came from PBMCs or a T cell subset sorted from them (not recorded which).

The CDR3 DNA is TGTGCCATCAGTGATGCCTGGCAGAACACTGAAGCTTTCTTT. Translating gives CAISDAWQNTEAFF. The chain has TRBV10-3 and TRBJ1-1; D is unresolved. The V gene's germline CDR1 is ENHRY and CDR2 SYGVKD. V shed 3 bases and J shed 1 base, with 9 bases lying between them. CDR3 length equals 14 residues.